The 28 T cell receptor beta chains reported below all come from one sample, sequenced in a study of vaccination effects on CD4 cells after COVID-19. Clones were read by immunoSEQ multiplex PCR, and TCRdb kept only the in-frame ones, dropping some. The repertoire holds approximately 61,000 clones, with approximately 81% as singletons. When around nine days of culture had elapsed, CD4+ T cells were isolated. Two-dose BNT162b2 or mRNA-1273 vaccination was given to participants. No antigen has been assigned to these receptors. The source was CD4+ T cells from PBMCs cultured without peptide, collected after COVID-19 vaccination. All receptors come from a human donor who received a COVID-19 vaccine.

Only a few counts were recorded for this clone. V and J are TRBV2 and TRBJ1-2; a possible D gene is TRBD1 (5 bases). V lost 3 bases to trimming and J lost 5 bases, with 10 bases between them. Germline-derived CDR1 and CDR2 are SNHLY and FYNNEI. This CDR3 spans 13 amino acids. CDR3 residues: CASSEAGIYGYTF. Here the CDR3 DNA reads TGTGCCAGCAGTGAGGCAGGGATTTATGGCTACACCTTC. The whole variable domain, filled in from reference TRBV2 and TRBJ1-2, reads EPEVTQTPSHQVTQMGQEVILRCVPISNHLYFYWYRQILGQKVEFLVSFYNNEISEKSEIFDDQFSVERPDGSNFTLKIRSTKLEDSAMYFCASSEAGIYGYTFGSGTRLTVV.

This rearrangement joins TRBV19 to TRBJ1-3; no clear D gene. This CDR3 region has 12 residues. Trimming stripped 6 bases from V and 0 bases from J, with 3 bases between. Germline CDR1 LNHDA, CDR2 SQIVND (reference sequence). CDR3 sequence: CASRSSGNTIYF. CDR3 in DNA: TGTGCCAGTAGGAGCTCTGGAAACACCATATATTTT.

This rearrangement joins TRBV6-6 to TRBJ1-5; TRBD1 might be the D (6 bases). CDR1 MNHNY and CDR2 SVGAGI come from the germline V gene (reference sequence). The CDR3 is made up of 14 amino acids. V dropped 5 bases and J dropped 4 bases, with 12 bases sitting between them. In DNA form, the CDR3 reads TGTGCCAGCAGTCGCAATACAGGGAATCAGCCCCAGCATTTT. Translating gives CASSRNTGNQPQHF.

V gene TRBV18 combines with J gene TRBJ1-1, with a possible D match to TRBD1 (6 bases). The V end was cut by 4 bases, the J end by 1 base, with 13 bases between. The CDR3 is 15 residues long. CDR1 and CDR2 (germline): KGHSH, LQKENI. In DNA, the CDR3 is TGTGCCAGCTCACTACGACAGGACACGAACACTGAAGCTTTCTTT. This sequence encodes CASSLRQDTNTEAFF.

This chain uses TRBV18 with TRBJ2-7; D may be TRBD1 or TRBD2 (5 bases each). Germline V gene data show CDR1 as KGHSH and CDR2 as LQKENI. The CDR3 consists of 16 residues. Between the trimmed V and J ends, which lost 3 bases and 0 bases, there was a span of 15 bases. CDR3 in amino acids: CASSPLPGRNSYEQYF. Written as DNA, the CDR3 is TGTGCCAGCTCACCCTTACCGGGGCGGAACTCCTACGAGCAGTACTTC.

In this sample, this clone turned up a few times. This rearrangement joins TRBV6-4 to TRBJ1-2; weak D call: TRBD1 (6 bases). The CDR3 has 16 residues. Trimming shortened V by 2 bases and J by 2 bases, and 15 bases separated the two germline ends. Germline CDR1 MRHNA, CDR2 SNTAGT. The CDR3 loop reads CASSDGPGVGNYGYTF. In nucleotides, the CDR3 is TGTGCCAGCAGTGACGGCCCAGGGGTAGGGAACTATGGCTACACCTTC.

V and J are TRBV4-3 and TRBJ1-2, with D tentatively TRBD1 (5 bases). The V end lost 3 bases, the J end lost 5 bases, and 13 bases lay between the germline ends. The CDR3 contains 14 residues. From germline, CDR1 is LGHNA and CDR2 YSLEER. The CDR3 loop is CASSQELGVYGYTF. The DNA for the CDR3 is TGCGCCAGCAGCCAGGAATTGGGGGTTTATGGCTACACCTTC.

The V and J genes are TRBV7-8 and TRBJ2-1, with D possibly TRBD2 on 6 matching bases. V shed 5 bases and J shed 3 bases, with 8 bases lying between them. The CDR3 totals 13 residues. In germline, CDR1 is SGHVS, CDR2 FQNEAQ. The CDR3 nucleotides read TGTGCCAGCAGCCGGGACTTCTACAATGAGCAGTTCTTC. Protein product: CASSRDFYNEQFF.

CDR3 nucleotide sequence: TGTGCCAGCAGTTCGGGACAGGACATTCAGTACTTC. Protein product: CASSSGQDIQYF. The chain uses TRBV2 and TRBJ2-4; 8 bases align to TRBD1. The V segment lost 5 bases and the J segment 8 bases; nucleotides outside the gene matches: 2. This CDR3 region has 12 residues. Germline CDR1 is SNHLY and CDR2 is FYNNEI. Variable domain in full (rest from reference TRBV2 and TRBJ2-4): EPEVTQTPSHQVTQMGQEVILRCVPISNHLYFYWYRQILGQKVEFLVSFYNNEISEKSEIFDDQFSVERPDGSNFTLKIRSTKLEDSAMYFCASSSGQDIQYFGAGTRLSVL.

For the CDR3, the DNA is TGCGCCAGCAGCCTACTTGGGACAGGCAGGTCCGGGGAGCTGTTTTTT. Protein: CASSLLGTGRSGELFF. The rearrangement joins TRBV4-1 to TRBJ2-2, with 8 nucleotides matching TRBD1. The CDR3 runs 16 residues. Germline-derived CDR1 and CDR2 are MGHRA and YSYEKL. The junction had 10 bases not matched to a gene; V was cut back by 4 bases and J by 6 bases.

This chain links TRBV2 with TRBJ2-7; the D is unclear. This CDR3 is 10 amino acids long. V shed 6 bases and J shed 3 bases, with 3 bases lying between them. Germline CDR1 SNHLY, CDR2 FYNNEI. The CDR3 DNA is TGTGCCAGCAGCGACTACGAGCAGTACTTC. Its protein product is CASSDYEQYF.

The chain couples TRBV6-6 to TRBJ1-5; TRBD1 matches 8 bases. V was pared by 6 bases and J by 6 bases, with 4 bases of the junction left unmatched. The CDR3 covers 13 residues. Per the germline V gene, CDR1 is MNHNY and CDR2 is SVGAGI (reference sequence). Here the CDR3 reads CASSQDRGQPQHF. As DNA, the CDR3 is TGTGCCAGCAGCCAAGACAGGGGTCAGCCCCAGCATTTT.

This chain uses TRBV2 with TRBJ1-2; D gene ambiguous. Germline V gene lookup returns CDR1 SNHLY and CDR2 FYNNEI. The CDR3 spans 13 residues. Trimming stripped 7 bases from V and 0 bases from J, with 9 bases between. CDR3 region: CASKSAPNYGYTF. The CDR3 DNA reads as TGTGCCAGCAAATCAGCTCCTAACTATGGCTACACCTTC.

The CDR3 DNA follows: TGTGCCAGCAGCTACCCCCCCAGAGGCAATGAGCAGTTCTTC. It translates to CASSYPPRGNEQFF. The chain joins TRBV7-9 to TRBJ2-1, with no clear D. Per the germline V gene, CDR1 is SEHNR and CDR2 is FQNEAQ (reference sequence). The ends were cut back, 4 bases at V and 6 bases at J, with 13 bases in the middle. This CDR3 has 14 amino acids.

On this clone itself: An end of the junction does not agree with germline; a read error may underlie this. The V and J genes are TRBV7-7 and TRBJ1-5, with D uncertain. The CDR3 totals 17 residues. CDR1 and CDR2 from the germline V gene are SSHAT and FNYEAQ (reference sequence). In DNA, the CDR3 is TGTGCTAGCAGCTTAGGTTTAACAGTTTTTAGCAATCAGCCCCAGCATTTT. The encoded protein is CASSLGLTVFSNQPQHF.

The chain carries TRBV9 and TRBJ1-3, with D unresolved. The CDR3 runs 17 residues. V was pared by 3 bases and J by 0 bases, with 16 bases between. Germline V gene sequence: CDR1 SGDLS, CDR2 YYNGEE. The CDR3 nucleotides are TGTGCCAGCAGCGCCTCGGACCGCTTCTTCTCTGGAAACACCATATATTTT. Translation: CASSASDRFFSGNTIYF.

The chain couples TRBV9 to TRBJ2-3; D gene unclear. The CDR3 totals 11 residues. Germline-derived CDR1 and CDR2 are SGDLS and YYNGEE. Trimming cost V 3 bases and J 6 bases, with 5 bases left between them. The CDR3 bases are TGTGCCAGCAGCGCCCGGGATACGCAGTATTTT. Protein sequence: CASSARDTQYF.

The gene calls are TRBV14 and TRBJ1-1; D is unresolved. The CDR3 loop spans 11 amino acids. Germline-derived CDR1 and CDR2 are SGHDN and FVKESK. The germline V and J ends were trimmed by 0 bases and 8 bases, with 4 bases remaining between them. The CDR3 DNA sequence: TGTGCCAGCAGCCAAGACAGGGAAGCTTTCTTT. Its protein product is CASSQDREAFF. The entire variable domain, with the rest obtained from reference TRBV14 and TRBJ1-1, is as follows: EAGVTQFPSHSVIEKGQTVTLRCDPISGHDNLYWYRRVMGKEIKFLLHFVKESKQDESGMPNNRFLAERTGGTYSTLKVQPAELEDSGVYFCASSQDREAFFGQGTRLTVV.

CDR3 region: CASRPGGTTDTQYF. The CDR3 DNA follows: TGTGCCAGCAGACCAGGTGGAACCACAGATACGCAGTATTTT. This chain uses TRBV13 with TRBJ2-3; unclear D gene. This CDR3 region has 14 residues. Germline CDR1 reads PRHDT; CDR2 reads FYEKMQ (reference sequence). Trimming pared 6 bases from V and 2 bases from J, leaving 12 bases between.

This clone was counted a few times. The chain is built from TRBV28 and TRBJ1-5, with TRBD1 as a possible D gene (6 bases). The CDR3 loop spans 13 amino acids. Per germline, CDR1 MDHEN and CDR2 SYDVKM. V lost 8 bases and J lost 3, with 11 bases in between. CDR3 nucleotides: TGTGCCAGCCGTGGGGGGCACAATCAGCCCCAGCATTTT. It encodes CASRGGHNQPQHF.

The V gene is TRBV11-1, the J gene TRBJ2-3, with D unresolved. The CDR3 extends over 15 amino acids. Trimming stripped 4 bases from V and 0 bases from J, with 11 bases between. Germline V gene data show CDR1 as SGHAT and CDR2 as FQDESV (reference sequence). The CDR3 here is CASSSRVASTDTQYF. The CDR3 DNA reads as TGTGCCAGCAGCTCACGGGTGGCTAGCACAGATACGCAGTATTTT.

This clone has a handful of counts. The chain combines TRBV3-1 (or the pseudogene TRBV3-2) with TRBJ1-3; the match to TRBD1 covers 7 bases. V trimming: 2 bases; J trimming: 2 bases; junction bases outside the gene matches: 9. Germline V CDR1 and CDR2: LGHDT, YNNKEL (reference sequence). The CDR3 totals 17 residues. The CDR3 DNA is TGTGCCAGCAGCCAAATATTCGGGACAGATGCTGGAAACACCATATATTTT. This sequence encodes CASSQIFGTDAGNTIYF.

A few counts support this clone. The chain couples TRBV19 to TRBJ1-5; TRBD1 matches at 7 bases. Germline CDR1 reads LNHDA; CDR2 reads SQIVND (reference sequence). The ends lost 5 bases at V and 2 bases at J; junction bases unmatched: 6. The CDR3 runs 15 residues. The CDR3 nucleotides are TGTGCCAGTAGTTCCCTTACAGGGGGCAATCAGCCCCAGCATTTT. It translates to CASSSLTGGNQPQHF.

This clone came up a few times. The V gene is TRBV7-9, the J gene TRBJ1-4; D is possibly TRBD1 (5 bases). This CDR3 has 15 residues. Trimming stripped 5 bases from V and 4 bases from J, with 14 bases between. Per the germline V gene, CDR1 is SEHNR and CDR2 is FQNEAQ (reference sequence). The CDR3 region has the DNA TGTGCCAGCAGCCCCGGGGCCGATCATAATGAAAAACTGTTTTTT. This gives the protein CASSPGADHNEKLFF.

In this sample, this clone turned up once. The chain uses TRBV7-8 and TRBJ2-5; 8 nucleotides align to TRBD2. The CDR3 is 16 residues long. Per germline, CDR1 SGHVS and CDR2 FQNEAQ. V dropped 3 bases and J dropped 5; count of bases not matched to a gene: 11. The CDR3 here is CASSLALAGSGETQYF. CDR3 coding DNA: TGTGCCAGCAGCTTGGCCCTAGCGGGTTCTGGGGAGACCCAGTACTTC.

The chain's CDR3 is CASSLRPYSNQPQHF. Written as DNA, the CDR3 is TGTGCCAGCAGCTTACGTCCTTATAGCAATCAGCCCCAGCATTTT. J is TRBJ1-5 and V is TRBV11-3; no clear D. Trimming took off 2 bases at V and 0 bases at J, with 8 bases between the two ends. The germline V gene encodes CDR1 SGHNT and CDR2 YENEEA. CDR3 length equals 15 residues.

The chain has TRBV5-1 and TRBJ1-1; 8 bases match TRBD1. Trimming at V came to 3 bases and at J to 4 bases, leaving 11 bases not matched to a gene. Germline CDR1 is SGHRS and CDR2 is YFSETQ. The CDR3 spans 16 residues. The CDR3 DNA reads as TGCGCCAGCAGCTGGGGTCAGGGGGCGAGGGGCACTGAAGCTTTCTTT. Translation gives CASSWGQGARGTEAFF.

The chain combines TRBV10-3 with TRBJ2-7; perhaps TRBD2 as D (5 bases). Germline V gives CDR1 ENHRY, CDR2 SYGVKD. Trimming took off 4 bases at V and 6 bases at J, with 19 bases between the two ends. CDR3 size: 15 residues. The CDR3 loop is CAISGGEVGLGEQYF. The CDR3 coding sequence is TGTGCCATCAGTGGGGGAGAGGTCGGTCTGGGCGAGCAGTACTTC.